One and the same sample provided the 17 T cell receptor beta chains below, sequenced in a study of response to subunit inactivated influenza vaccine. TCRdb passed the RT-PCR reads through MiXCR, listing each CDR3 protein once. Of about 780,000 distinct CDR3 sequences in the sample, under 20% were seen once. Sequences were derived from PBMCs from blood, sampled 5 days after vaccination. These receptors originate from a man aged 50 to 59 who received an inactivated influenza vaccine.

V gene TRBV10-3 combines with J gene TRBJ1-1; tentative D call: TRBD1 (6 bases). CDR3 size: 14 residues. Deletions cut 7 bases from V and 1 base from J, with 13 bases between. Germline V gives CDR1 ENHRY, CDR2 SYGVKD. The CDR3 is CAITATGRNTEAFF. The CDR3 nucleotides are TGTGCCATCACCGCGACAGGCAGGAACACTGAAGCTTTCTTT.

This clonotype appeared a single time. This chain uses TRBV12-3 or TRBV12-4 with TRBJ2-1, with a tentative D call TRBD2 (5 bases). This CDR3 region has 16 residues. V was clipped by 7 bases and J by 2 bases, with 18 bases between them. The CDR3: CASTHGSSPTYNEQFF. The CDR3 DNA follows: TGTGCCAGCACCCATGGGAGTTCCCCCACCTACAATGAGCAGTTCTTC.

J is TRBJ2-2 and V is TRBV12-3 or TRBV12-4, with D perhaps matching TRBD2 (6 bases). Trimming pared 7 bases from V and 1 base from J, leaving 13 bases between. The CDR3 sequence is 15 residues long. The CDR3 is CASTLAGGNTGELFF. The DNA for the CDR3 is TGTGCCAGCACCCTCGCCGGGGGGAACACCGGGGAGCTGTTTTTT.

This chain uses TRBV3-1 with TRBJ2-7, with 8 bases that match TRBD2. CDR1 is LGHDT and CDR2 is YNNKEL in the germline V gene (reference sequence). CDR3 size: 14 residues. V lost 2 bases to trimming and J lost 4 bases; unmatched junction nucleotides: 4. CDR3 loop: CASSQIAGRYEQYF. The CDR3 DNA sequence: TGTGCCAGCAGCCAAATAGCGGGACGGTACGAGCAGTACTTC.

This clonotype has more than one count but fewer than ten. The gene calls are TRBV9 and TRBJ2-3; D call uncertain. Germline V CDR1 and CDR2: SGDLS, YYNGEE. The CDR3 contains 16 residues. V lost 0 bases and J 0 bases, leaving 11 bases between the germline ends. CDR3 residues: CASSVVGSTSTDTQYF. CDR3 nucleotide sequence: TGTGCCAGCAGCGTAGTAGGGTCGACTAGCACAGATACGCAGTATTTT.

The CDR3 region is CASSYYRGQGQETQYF. CDR3 sequence (DNA): TGTGCCAGCAGTTACTATCGGGGACAGGGACAAGAGACCCAGTACTTC. The chain uses TRBV6-5 and TRBJ2-5; 9 bases agree with TRBD1. The J segment lost 2 bases and the V segment lost 1 base, leaving 5 bases of the junction unmatched. The germline V gene has CDR1 MNHEY and CDR2 SVGAGI. The CDR3 runs 16 residues.

There are a few counts of this clonotype. The chain links TRBV25-1 to TRBJ2-4, with 10 positions matching TRBD1. Per the germline V gene, CDR1 is MGHDK and CDR2 is SYGVNS. Losses at the gene ends were 2 bases for V and 8 bases for J; bases not matched to a gene: 9. This CDR3 contains 16 residues. The DNA for the CDR3 is TGTGCCAGCAGTGAAGCGACAGGGGGCAGTTTTGACATTCAGTACTTC. This codes for CASSEATGGSFDIQYF.

Only a few counts were recorded for this clonotype. The chain uses TRBV5-1 and TRBJ2-5; unclear D gene. V was cut by 0 bases and J by 5 bases, with 23 bases left in between. The germline gives CDR1 SGHRS, CDR2 YFSETQ. The CDR3 runs 18 residues. The CDR3 DNA reads as TGCGCCAGCAGCTTGGGACACGGATTCTATTTACTCGGGGAGACCCAGTACTTC. Its translation: CASSLGHGFYLLGETQYF.

The V gene is TRBV20-1, the J gene TRBJ2-1; no clear D gene. The germline V gene encodes CDR1 DFQATT and CDR2 SNEGSKA (reference sequence). Trimming shortened V by 5 bases and J by 0 bases, and 14 bases separated the two germline ends. This CDR3 has 15 residues. CDR3 amino acids: CSASFPQSSYNEQFF. The CDR3 DNA follows: TGCAGTGCTTCTTTTCCCCAGAGCTCCTACAATGAGCAGTTCTTC.

The rearrangement joins TRBV5-1 to TRBJ2-3, with no clear D. Trimming left V 4 bases short and J 0 bases short, with 12 bases between. The CDR3 loop spans 15 amino acids. Germline V gene data show CDR1 as SGHRS and CDR2 as YFSETQ. The CDR3 nucleotides read TGCGCCAGCAGCCGTGAAGGGCCTAGCACAGATACGCAGTATTTT. This gives the protein CASSREGPSTDTQYF.

This clonotype turned up a few times. The CDR3 spells CASSFQAHSGNTIYF. The CDR3 DNA follows: TGTGCCAGCAGCTTTCAGGCTCACTCTGGAAACACCATATATTTT. The chain is built from TRBV7-2 and TRBJ1-3; D not certain. The germline V gene has CDR1 SGHTA and CDR2 FQGNSA. The CDR3 has 15 amino acids. Trimming removed 3 bases from V and 0 bases from J, with 9 bases in between. The variable domain in full, with the rest retrieved from reference TRBV7-2 and TRBJ1-3, is GAGVSQSPSNKVTEKGKDVELRCDPISGHTALYWYRQSLGQGLEFLIYFQGNSAPDKSGLPSDRFSAERTGGSVSTLTIQRTQQEDSAVYLCASSFQAHSGNTIYFGEGSWLTVV.

This clonotype was counted ten times or more. The V and J genes are TRBV29-1 and TRBJ2-3, with D maybe TRBD2 (5 bases). Deletions cut 5 bases from V and 0 bases from J, with 15 bases between. Looked up from germline, CDR1 is SQVTM and CDR2 is ANQGSEA. This CDR3 region has 15 residues. CDR3 sequence (DNA): TGCAGCGTTACCTCGGGATTCACTAGCACAGATACGCAGTATTTT. Translated: CSVTSGFTSTDTQYF.

This clonotype was observed at least ten times. The chain is built from TRBV5-1 and TRBJ2-7, with 14 bases identical to TRBD2. Germline V gives CDR1 SGHRS, CDR2 YFSETQ. V lost 4 bases and J lost 4; bases outside the gene matches: 4. The CDR3 spans 15 residues. The CDR3 sequence is CASSTGLAGAYEQYF. The CDR3 nucleotides are TGCGCCAGCAGCACGGGACTAGCGGGAGCATACGAGCAGTACTTC.

V gene TRBV7-3 combines with J gene TRBJ2-3; 7 bases are a match to TRBD2. The germline gives CDR1 SGHTA, CDR2 FQGTGA. This CDR3 spans 16 amino acids. Trimming cost V 5 bases and J 1 base; bases outside gene matches: 9. CDR3 DNA sequence: TGTGCCAGCAGCCCCCATGGGGCGGGAGGCACAGATACGCAGTATTTT. Translation gives CASSPHGAGGTDTQYF.

The gene calls are TRBV7-9 and TRBJ2-1, with 10 bases aligning to TRBD2. With 5 bases clipped from V and 2 bases from J, the junction kept 6 bases outside the gene matches. Germline lookup yields CDR1 SEHNR and CDR2 FQNEAQ (reference sequence). The length of the CDR3 is 16 residues. Here the CDR3 reads CASSPLGLAAYNEQFF. CDR3 sequence (DNA): TGTGCCAGCAGCCCCTTAGGACTAGCGGCCTACAATGAGCAGTTCTTC.

The V call is TRBV12-3 or TRBV12-4, the J call TRBJ2-1; TRBD2 aligns across 13 bases. This CDR3 is 16 amino acids long. The V and J ends lost 5 bases and 5 bases, in that order; junction bases with no gene match: 6. Written as DNA, the CDR3 is TGTGCCAGCAGTCTTCGGACTAGCGGGAGCCACAATGAGCAGTTCTTC. This translates into CASSLRTSGSHNEQFF.

Remarks on this clonotype: A junction boundary mismatches the germline segment, possibly from a read error. The chain has TRBV6-2 or TRBV6-3 and TRBJ2-5, with 10 bases lining up with TRBD2. The germline gives CDR1 MNHEY, CDR2 SVGEGT. The CDR3 totals 13 residues. CDR3 protein: CASSDFYSGGIDF. CDR3 bases: TGTGCCAGCAGCGACTTTTATAGCGGGGGGATCGACTTC.